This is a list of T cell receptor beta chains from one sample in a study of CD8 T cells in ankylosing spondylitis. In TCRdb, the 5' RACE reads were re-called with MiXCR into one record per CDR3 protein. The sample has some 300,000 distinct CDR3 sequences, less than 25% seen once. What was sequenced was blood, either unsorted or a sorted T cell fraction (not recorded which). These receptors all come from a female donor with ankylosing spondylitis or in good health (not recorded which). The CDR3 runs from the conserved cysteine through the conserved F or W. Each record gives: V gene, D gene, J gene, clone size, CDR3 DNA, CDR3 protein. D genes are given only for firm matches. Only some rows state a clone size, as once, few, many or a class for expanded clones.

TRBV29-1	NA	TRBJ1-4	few	TGCAGCGTATCATACGGGGAAAAACTGTTTTTT	CSVSYGEKLFF
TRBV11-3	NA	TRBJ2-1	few	TGTGCCAGCAGCCCTGGGCCGGCCAGGGAGCAGTTCTTC	CASSPGPAREQFF
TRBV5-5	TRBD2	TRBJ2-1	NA	TGTGCCAGCAGCTTGGGGAGACTAGCCAATGAGCAGTTCTTC	CASSLGRLANEQFF
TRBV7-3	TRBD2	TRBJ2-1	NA	TGTGCCAGCAGCACCGGGGGGATTCGGAATGAGCAGTTCTTC	CASSTGGIRNEQFF
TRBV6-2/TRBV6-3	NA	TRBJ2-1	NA	TGTGCCAGCAGTTACCCCGGCACCTACAATGAGCAGTTCTTC	CASSYPGTYNEQFF
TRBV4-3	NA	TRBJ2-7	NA	TGCGCCAGCAGCCAAGACGTAAATTGGGGTGAGCAGTACTTC	CASSQDVNWGEQYF
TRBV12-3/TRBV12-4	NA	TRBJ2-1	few	TGTGCCAGCAGTTTATCCATCACTAGCACCGAGCAGTTCTTC	CASSLSITSTEQFF
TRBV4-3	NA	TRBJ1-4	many	TGCGCCAGCAGCCAAGAATTGGGGTCAGGGGAAAAACTGTTTTTT	CASSQELGSGEKLFF
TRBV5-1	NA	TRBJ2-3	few	TGCGCCAGCAGCTTTACGGGGGAGCATACGCAGTATTTT	CASSFTGEHTQYF
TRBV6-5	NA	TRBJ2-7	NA	TGTGCCAGCAGTTACTCAGGCCAGAGCTCCTACAAGCAGTACTTC	CASSYSGQSSYKQYF
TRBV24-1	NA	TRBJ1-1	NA	TGTGCCACCAGCGGTCGATCGGGCACTGAAGCTTTCTTT	CATSGRSGTEAFF
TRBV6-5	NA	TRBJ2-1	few	TGTGCCAGCAGTTACGTTCGGGCTAGCTCCTACAATGAGCAGTTCTTC	CASSYVRASSYNEQFF
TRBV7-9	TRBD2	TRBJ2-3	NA	TGTGCCAGCAGCAACGGGAGGATCGGCACAGATACGCAGTATTTT	CASSNGRIGTDTQYF
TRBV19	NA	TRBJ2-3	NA	TGTGCCAGTAGTAGCCAAGATACGCAGTATTTT	CASSSQDTQYF
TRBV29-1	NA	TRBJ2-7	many	TGCAGCGTTGCTCGAAGCGCGGGATCATCCTACGAGCAGTACTTC	CSVARSAGSSYEQYF
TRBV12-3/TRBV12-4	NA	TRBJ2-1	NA	TGTGCCAGCAGTCGCACGGAGGGGTTTCATGAGCAGTTCTTC	CASSRTEGFHEQFF
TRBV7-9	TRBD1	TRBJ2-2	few	TGTGCCAGCAGCCGACCATCCGGCAGGGGGCACGGGGAGCTGTTTTTT	CASSRPSGRGHGELFF
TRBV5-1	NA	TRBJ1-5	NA	TGCGCCAGCAGCATTTCGGGGGGACAGCCCCAGCATTTT	CASSISGGQPQHF
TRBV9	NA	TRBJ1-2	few	TGTGCCAGCAGCGAGACAGTAAACTATGGCTACACCTTC	CASSETVNYGYTF
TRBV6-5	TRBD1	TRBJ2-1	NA	TGTGCCAGCAGTTACTCGTTGGGACAGGGGGCGATTGAGCAGTTCTTC	CASSYSLGQGAIEQFF
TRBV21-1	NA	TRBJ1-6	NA	TGTGCCAGCCTGGGAGAGGAGAAGAGCTGCACCTATAATTCACCCCTCCACTTT	CASLGEEKSCTYNSPLHF
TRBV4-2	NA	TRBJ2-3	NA	TGTGCCAGCAGCCAAGGTGGGACCCGAGGGAGTATCGGTACGCAGTATTTT	CASSQGGTRGSIGTQYF
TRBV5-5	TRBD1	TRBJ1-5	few	TGTGCCAGCAGCTTGCCAGGGGGCGGTCAGCCCCAGCATTTT	CASSLPGGGQPQHF
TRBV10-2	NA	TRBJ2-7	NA	TGCGCCAGCAAAGGGACCTCACTTGGGGGGCAGTACTTC	CASKGTSLGGQYF
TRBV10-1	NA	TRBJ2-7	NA	TGCGCCAGCAGTCTATTTACGTCGGACGAGCAGTACTTC	CASSLFTSDEQYF
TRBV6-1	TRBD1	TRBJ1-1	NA	TGTGCCAGCAGTGAAGGAGGGACAGGGACAGCTTTCTTT	CASSEGGTGTAFF
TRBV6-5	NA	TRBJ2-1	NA	TGTGCCAGCAGTTACAGGGGCAGGGGGACTTACAATGAGCAGTTCTTC	CASSYRGRGTYNEQFF
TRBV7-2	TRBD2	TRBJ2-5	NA	TGTGCCAGCAGCCCCCCCCGAGCGGGAGGGCCGGAGGAGACCCAGTACTTC	CASSPPRAGGPEETQYF
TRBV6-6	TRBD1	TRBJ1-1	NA	TGTGCCACCGGACAGGGCGAGAGCACTGAAGCTTTCTTT	CATGQGESTEAFF
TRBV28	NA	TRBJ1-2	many	TGTGCCAGCAGTTCCGGGAGCCTCTACGTCTACACCTTC	CASSSGSLYVYTF
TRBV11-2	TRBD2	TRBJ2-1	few	TGTGCCAGCAGCGGACGACAGGGGAGGTCTAGCGGGAGAGGAAATGAGCAGTTCTTC	CASSGRQGRSSGRGNEQFF
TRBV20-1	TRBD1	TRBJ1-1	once	TGCAGAACTAGAGATGGGACAGCGAACACTGAAGCTTTCTTT	CRTRDGTANTEAFF
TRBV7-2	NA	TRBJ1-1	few	TGTGCCAGCAGCCGGGTGGCGACTGAAGCTTTCTTT	CASSRVATEAFF
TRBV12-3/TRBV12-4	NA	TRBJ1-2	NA	TGTGCCAGCAGTTTGGACGGAGCCTCGACTTATGGCTACACCTTC	CASSLDGASTYGYTF
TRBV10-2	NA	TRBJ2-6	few	TGCGCCAGCAGTGAACGGTGGGGAATCGGGGTAGCTGGGGCCAACGTCCTGACTTTC	CASSERWGIGVAGANVLTF
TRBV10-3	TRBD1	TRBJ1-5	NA	TGTGCCATCGGCGACAGGGACAGCAATCAGCCCCAGCATTTT	CAIGDRDSNQPQHF
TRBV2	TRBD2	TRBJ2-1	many	TGTGCCAGCAGTGTAGCGGGAGGGCCCTACAATGAGCAGTTCTTC	CASSVAGGPYNEQFF
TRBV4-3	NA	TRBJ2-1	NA	TGCGCCAGCAGCCAATACCTACGGCCCCTCACACGGCAGTTCTTC	CASSQYLRPLTRQFF
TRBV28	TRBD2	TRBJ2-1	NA	TGTGCCAGCAGGTCCAGTAGCGGGAGTCGCTCCTACAATGAGCAGTTCTTC	CASRSSSGSRSYNEQFF
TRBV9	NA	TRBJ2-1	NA	TGTGCCAGCAGCGTAGTGGCAGGGGGTCGGCTAGCGAGGGGGTCCTACAATGAGCAGTTCTTC	CASSVVAGGRLARGSYNEQFF
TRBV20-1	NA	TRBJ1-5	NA	TGCAGTGCTAGAGATTCGAGCAATCAGCCCCAGCATTTT	CSARDSSNQPQHF